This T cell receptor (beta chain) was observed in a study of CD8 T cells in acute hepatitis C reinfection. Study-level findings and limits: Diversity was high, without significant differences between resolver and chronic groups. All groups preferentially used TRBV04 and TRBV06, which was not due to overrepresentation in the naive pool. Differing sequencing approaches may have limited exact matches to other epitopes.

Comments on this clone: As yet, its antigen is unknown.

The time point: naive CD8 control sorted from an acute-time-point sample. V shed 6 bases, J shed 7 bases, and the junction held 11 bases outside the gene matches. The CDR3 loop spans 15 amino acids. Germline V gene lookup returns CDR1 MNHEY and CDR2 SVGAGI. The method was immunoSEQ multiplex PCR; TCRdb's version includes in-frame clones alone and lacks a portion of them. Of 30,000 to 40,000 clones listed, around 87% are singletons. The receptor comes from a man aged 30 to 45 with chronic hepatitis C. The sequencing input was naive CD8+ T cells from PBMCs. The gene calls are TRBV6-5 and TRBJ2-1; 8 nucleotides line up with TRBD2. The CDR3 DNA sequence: TGTGCCAGCAGCCCGGGACTAGACTTGGGTAATGAGCAGTTCTTC. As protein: CASSPGLDLGNEQFF.